One sample yielded the 17 T cell receptor beta chains listed below, sequenced in a study of blood T cell repertoires in COVID-19. Clones were sequenced by immunoSEQ multiplex PCR, and TCRdb holds only the in-frame ones, with some missing. The sample consists of approximately 280,000 clones, around 89% of them appearing once. Specimen: peripheral blood. All receptors derive from a man between 35 and 55 years old with acute or convalescent COVID-19.

The chain combines TRBV19 with TRBJ1-2, with a weak D call TRBD1 (6 bases). V lost 7 bases, J lost 5 bases, and 11 bases lay in between. This CDR3 comprises 12 residues. The germline gives CDR1 LNHDA, CDR2 SQIVND (reference sequence). The CDR3 nucleotides are TGTGCCAGTAATGGGGGGGCATATGGCTACACCTTC. Its protein is CASNGGAYGYTF.

The V call is TRBV5-6, the J call TRBJ1-1; 10 nucleotides agree with TRBD1. The CDR3 runs 15 residues. Germline lookup yields CDR1 SGHDT and CDR2 YYEEEE. Unmatched junction bases numbered 7, after V lost 3 bases and J lost 5 bases. The CDR3 spells CASSSPGQGNTEAFF. The CDR3 DNA reads as TGTGCCAGCAGCTCCCCGGGACAGGGGAATACTGAAGCTTTCTTT.

The chain joins TRBV4-1 to TRBJ1-1; 7 bases agree with TRBD1. V dropped 4 bases and J dropped 1; count of bases not matched to a gene: 6. Germline values: CDR1 MGHRA, CDR2 YSYEKL. The CDR3 spans 15 residues. In nucleotides, the CDR3 is TGCGCCAGCAGCCCCAATCGACAGGGGAACACTGAAGCTTTCTTT. Amino acid sequence: CASSPNRQGNTEAFF.

This clone was detected only a few times. The rearrangement links TRBV7-2 to TRBJ2-1; perhaps TRBD1 as D (5 bases). Germline CDR1 reads SGHTA; CDR2 reads FQGNSA. This CDR3 contains 14 residues. V was pared by 0 bases and J by 8 bases, with 11 bases between. The CDR3 DNA reads as TGTGCCAGCAGCTTAGCTTGGCAGGGCGATGAGCAGTTCTTC. This codes for CASSLAWQGDEQFF.

The rearrangement joins TRBV19 to TRBJ2-3; 7 bases agree with TRBD2. Per the germline V gene, CDR1 is LNHDA and CDR2 is SQIVND (reference sequence). The trim removed 3 bases at V and 1 base at J, leaving 1 base unmatched. The CDR3 spans 14 residues. CDR3 protein: CASSMGGGTDTQYF. The CDR3 DNA is TGTGCCAGTAGTATGGGGGGGGGCACAGATACGCAGTATTTT.

The CDR3, as DNA: TGTGCCAGCAGCTTAGGACAGGGGAGTGAGCAGTTCTTC. This sequence encodes CASSLGQGSEQFF. The chain has TRBV11-3 and TRBJ2-1, with 8 bases fitting TRBD1. Germline values: CDR1 SGHNT, CDR2 YENEEA. V was clipped by 1 base and J by 9 bases; unmatched bases: 2. The CDR3 is made up of 13 amino acids.

This clone was picked up a small number of times. J is TRBJ2-1 and V is TRBV2; possibly TRBD1 for D (6 bases). Germline V gene sequence: CDR1 SNHLY, CDR2 FYNNEI. Between the trimmed V and J ends, which lost 9 bases and 6 bases, there was a span of 18 bases. This CDR3 contains 14 residues. CDR3 protein: CASQNTRQVNEQFF. The DNA for the CDR3 is TGTGCCAGTCAGAACACACGACAGGTCAATGAGCAGTTCTTC.

V gene TRBV9 combines with J gene TRBJ1-1; D is uncertain. V was pared by 0 bases and J by 2 bases, with 11 bases between. Looked up from germline, CDR1 is SGDLS and CDR2 is YYNGEE. The CDR3 consists of 15 residues. The DNA of the CDR3 is TGTGCCAGCAGCGTAGGGTGGGGAGCCAACACTGAAGCTTTCTTT. It is translated as CASSVGWGANTEAFF.

The chain has TRBV6-5 and TRBJ2-3; 10 bases are a match to TRBD1. The CDR3 length is 14 residues. Germline CDR1 and CDR2: MNHEY and SVGAGI. V was pared by 8 bases and J by 6 bases, with 8 bases of the junction left unmatched. CDR3 in DNA: TGTGCCAGCCGGACAGGGGGAAGTCGGGATACGCAGTATTTT. Translation gives CASRTGGSRDTQYF.

The CDR3 nucleotides read TGTGCCAGCAGTTACTTCGTGAGGGCAGGTAGCGGCTACACCTTC. Amino acids: CASSYFVRAGSGYTF. V usage is TRBV6-7 and J usage is TRBJ1-2; no reliable D call. TRBV6-7 is known as an ORF, though its function is uncertain. Trimming took off 1 base at V and 8 bases at J, with 17 bases between the two ends. This CDR3 region has 15 residues.

This clone was detected once. The J gene is TRBJ1-2, the V gene TRBV5-4; 9 positions agree with TRBD1. Germline V gene sequence: CDR1 SGHNT, CDR2 YYREEE (reference sequence). The CDR3 length is 15 residues. J was trimmed by 4 bases and V by 0 bases; bases with no gene match: 4. CDR3 residues: CASSLAKTGGYGYTF. In DNA form, the CDR3 reads TGTGCCAGCAGCTTGGCCAAGACAGGGGGCTATGGCTACACCTTC.

The V and J genes are TRBV5-1 and TRBJ1-2, with D perhaps TRBD1 (6 bases). The germline V gene has CDR1 SGHRS and CDR2 YFSETQ. The CDR3 is 17 residues long. V lost 0 bases and J 2 bases, leaving 17 bases between the germline ends. The CDR3 sequence is CASSLGRTEATNYGYTF. The CDR3 region has the DNA TGCGCCAGCAGCTTGGGTAGGACAGAGGCCACAAACTATGGCTACACCTTC.

This clone was seen a few times. The chain couples TRBV24-1 to TRBJ2-2; 11 bases agree with TRBD1. Germline CDR1 KGHDR, CDR2 SFDVKD. This CDR3 spans 17 amino acids. The trim removed 5 bases at V and 3 bases at J, leaving 7 bases unmatched. As DNA, the CDR3 is TGTGCCACCAGTGCCCTCGGACAGGGGGCTCACACCGGGGAGCTGTTTTTT. Protein: CATSALGQGAHTGELFF.

J is TRBJ2-1 and V is TRBV9; a possible D gene is TRBD1 (6 bases). V lost 4 bases and J 4 bases, leaving 15 bases between the germline ends. The V gene's germline CDR1 is SGDLS and CDR2 YYNGEE. The CDR3 is made up of 15 amino acids. The CDR3 DNA sequence: TGTGCCAGCAGCCTTACAGGGAATCAATACAATGAGCAGTTCTTC. Translation gives CASSLTGNQYNEQFF.

The chain couples TRBV27 to TRBJ1-6; a possible D gene is TRBD1 (6 bases). Between the trimmed V and J ends, which lost 6 bases and 10 bases, there was a span of 16 bases. The germline CDR1 and CDR2 sequences are MNHEY and SMNVEV (reference sequence). The CDR3 contains 14 residues. This CDR3 is CASRVAGTKSPLHF. CDR3 bases: TGTGCCAGCAGGGTAGCCGGGACAAAATCACCCCTCCACTTT.

This chain uses TRBV5-4 with TRBJ2-2; 9 nucleotides agree with TRBD2. The CDR3 is 14 amino acids. After removal of 9 bases from V and 6 bases from J, the junction contained 9 bases not matched to a gene. Germline V lookup: CDR1 SGHNT, CDR2 YYREEE (reference sequence). CDR3 protein: CAIRSGGNPGELFF. CDR3 nucleotides: TGTGCCATCCGTAGCGGGGGAAATCCCGGGGAGCTGTTTTTT.

CDR3: CASSDQGAADNSPLHF. The CDR3 DNA reads TGTGCCAGCAGTGATCAGGGGGCAGCGGATAATTCACCCCTCCACTTT. The V gene is TRBV6-1, the J gene TRBJ1-6; 8 nucleotides agree with TRBD1. The germline gives CDR1 MNHNS, CDR2 SASEGT. V gave up 3 bases and J gave up 5 bases; unmatched junction bases: 6. This CDR3 has 16 residues.